This T cell receptor (beta chain) was sequenced in a study of technical replicates of blood from a handful of donors. With 6 bases clipped from V and 4 bases from J, the junction kept 5 bases outside the gene matches. The germline V gene has CDR1 WSHSY and CDR2 SAAADI. The CDR3 totals 15 residues. Produced via immunoSEQ multiplex PCR; TCRdb's table is partial and in-frame only. Here the sample spans some 82,000 clones, around 97% being singletons. The material sequenced was T cells isolated from PBMCs. V and J are TRBV10-2 and TRBJ1-6, with 8 bases matching TRBD1. The receptor comes from a human donor in good health. The CDR3, as DNA: TGCGCCAGCAGCGGACAGGGCGGATATAATTCACCCCTCCACTTT. Translated, it gives CASSGQGGYNSPLHF.